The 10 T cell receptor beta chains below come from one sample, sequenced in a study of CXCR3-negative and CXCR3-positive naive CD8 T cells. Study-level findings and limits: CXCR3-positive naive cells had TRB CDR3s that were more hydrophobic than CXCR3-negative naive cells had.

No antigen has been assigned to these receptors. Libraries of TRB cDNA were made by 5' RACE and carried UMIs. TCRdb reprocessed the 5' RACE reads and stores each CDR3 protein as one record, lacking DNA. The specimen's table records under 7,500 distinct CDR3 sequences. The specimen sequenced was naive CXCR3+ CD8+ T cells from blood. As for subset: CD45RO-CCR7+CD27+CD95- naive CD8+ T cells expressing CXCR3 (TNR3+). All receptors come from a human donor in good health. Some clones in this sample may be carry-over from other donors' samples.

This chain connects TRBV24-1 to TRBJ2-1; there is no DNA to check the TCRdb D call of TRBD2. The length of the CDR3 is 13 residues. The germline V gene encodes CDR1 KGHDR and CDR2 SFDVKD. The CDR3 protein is CATSSSGSDEQFF.

CDR3 loop: CASSQEVRPNYGYTF. J is TRBJ1-2 and V is TRBV4-1. The CDR3 length is 15 residues. CDR1 and CDR2 from the germline V gene are MGHRA and YSYEKL.

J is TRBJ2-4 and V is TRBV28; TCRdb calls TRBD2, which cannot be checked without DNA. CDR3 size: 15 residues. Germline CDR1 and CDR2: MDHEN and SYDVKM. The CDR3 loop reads CASSELPGSGNIQYF. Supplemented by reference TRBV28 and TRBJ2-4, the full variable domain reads DVKVTQSSRYLVKRTGEKVFLECVQDMDHENMFWYRQDPGLGLRLIYFSYDVKMKEKGDIPEGYSVSREKKERFSLILESASTNQTSMYLCASSELPGSGNIQYFGAGTRLSVL.

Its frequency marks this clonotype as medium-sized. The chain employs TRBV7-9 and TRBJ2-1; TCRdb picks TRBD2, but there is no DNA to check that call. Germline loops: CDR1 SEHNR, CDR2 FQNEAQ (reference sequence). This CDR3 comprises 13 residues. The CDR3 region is CASSSSTRNEQFF. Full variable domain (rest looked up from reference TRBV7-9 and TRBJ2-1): DTGVSQNPRHKITKRGQNVTFRCDPISEHNRLYWYRQTLGQGPEFLTYFQNEAQLEKSRLLSDRFSAERPKGSFSTLEIQRTEQGDSAMYLCASSSSTRNEQFFGPGTRLTVL.

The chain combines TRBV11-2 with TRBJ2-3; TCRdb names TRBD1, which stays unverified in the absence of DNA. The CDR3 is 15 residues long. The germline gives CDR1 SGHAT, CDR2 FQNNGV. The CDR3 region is CASSGYPQGPDTQYF.

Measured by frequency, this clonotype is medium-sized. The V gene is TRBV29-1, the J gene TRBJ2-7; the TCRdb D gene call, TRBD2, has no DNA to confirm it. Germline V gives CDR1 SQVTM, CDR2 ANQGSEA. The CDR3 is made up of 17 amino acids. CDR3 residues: CSVESGIAGLGSYEQYF.

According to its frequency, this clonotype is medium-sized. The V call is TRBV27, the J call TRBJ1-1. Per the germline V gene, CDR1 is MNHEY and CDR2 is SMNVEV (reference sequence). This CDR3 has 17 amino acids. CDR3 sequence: CASSLSNSPIMNTEAFF.

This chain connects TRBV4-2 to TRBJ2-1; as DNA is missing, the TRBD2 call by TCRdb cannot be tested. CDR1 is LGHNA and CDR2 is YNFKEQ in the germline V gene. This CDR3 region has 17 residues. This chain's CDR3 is CASSHASLAGNHNEQFF.

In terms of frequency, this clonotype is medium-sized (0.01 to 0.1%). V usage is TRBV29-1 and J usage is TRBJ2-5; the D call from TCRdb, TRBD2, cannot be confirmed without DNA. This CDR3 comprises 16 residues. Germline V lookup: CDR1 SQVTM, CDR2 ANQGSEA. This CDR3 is CSVEGRRGLAYETQYF.

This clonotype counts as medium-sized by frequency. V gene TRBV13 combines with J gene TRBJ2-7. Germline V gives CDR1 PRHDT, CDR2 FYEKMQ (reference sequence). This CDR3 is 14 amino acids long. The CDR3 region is CASSFSAEPYEQYF.